The present T cell receptor (beta chain) was sequenced within a study of high-grade serous ovarian cancer treatment subgroups. At the level of the study: Each sample yielded on average roughly 7,000 unique TCR beta rearrangements from some 14,000 reads.

Tumor samples were obtained before definitive surgery or chemotherapy. The CDR3 is 13 amino acids. The V and J ends lost 5 bases and 15 bases, in that order; junction bases with no gene match: 10. Germline V gene data show CDR1 as SGHTA and CDR2 as FQGTGA. Method: immunoSEQ multiplex PCR; TCRdb's copy keeps in-frame clones and lacks some. The repertoire holds thousands of clones, with around 73% as singletons. The TCR was taken from a human donor with high-grade serous ovarian cancer. The rearrangement uses TRBV7-3 and TRBJ2-1, with 10 bases lining up with TRBD2. Sample: tumor tissue. CDR3 in DNA: TGTGCCAGCAGCCAAGGGGGTAGCGGGAGGTTGTTCTTC. It yields the protein CASSQGGSGRLFF.